This T cell receptor (beta chain) appears in the sequencing data of a study of T cells in Graves' hyperthyroidism and ophthalmopathy. Whole-study context: Peripheral blood was acquired at first diagnosis, ahead of any therapy whatsoever.

The diagnostic basis comprised clinical symptoms, serum thyroxine and TRAb, thyroid ultrasound and orbital computed tomography. General observations from the study: Within blood appeared most thyroid clonotypes that had expanded above 0.001.

Amplification of TCR beta CDR3 regions used RNA as the template. Initially, a first-round RT-PCR of the TCR CDR3 employed the HTBI primer set. TCRdb passed the multiplex PCR reads through MiXCR, listing each CDR3 protein once. The table lists nearly 600,000 distinct CDR3 sequences, 13% to 15% of them singletons, with approximately 6.4% in the top ten. J was trimmed by 1 base and V by 3 bases; bases with no gene match: 5. Germline V gene data show CDR1 as KGHSH and CDR2 as LQKENI. The CDR3 loop spans 17 amino acids. Regarding this clonotype: Its antigen is as yet unknown.

Sample: blood. The source is a woman aged 18-29 years with Graves' ophthalmopathy. The gene calls are TRBV18 and TRBJ2-1; 11 nucleotides match TRBD2. Here the CDR3 DNA reads TGTGCCAGCTCACCGGGGCGACTAGCGGGGTCCTACAATGAGCAGTTCTTC. As protein: CASSPGRLAGSYNEQFF.